The TCR beta chain described here comes from a study of blood T cells in healthy people across ages. Study-wide results and limits: Estimates of total diversity, which came from one million sequenced T cells, were considered to be underestimates.

The study recruited healthy Caucasian donors from Russia who were aged roughly 6 to 95. Regarding this clonotype: As yet, its antigen is unknown. Just one base apart from a much larger clone, this may be a read error.

The CDR3 contains 13 residues. CDR1 is DFQATT and CDR2 is SNEGSKA in the germline V gene (reference sequence). V trimming: 4 bases; J trimming: 6 bases; junction bases outside the gene matches: 6. A sample-barcoded 5' primer and a J-beta primer mix were used in a second PCR of about 6 to 12 cycles. Through a template-switch adaptor with 12 random nucleotides, each cDNA molecule received a tag. One entry per CDR3 protein, called by TCRdb with MiXCR from the 5' RACE reads. The sample lists 650,000 to 700,000 distinct CDR3 sequences; about 50% were seen once. The material sequenced was blood. This clonotype was sampled from an elderly woman in good health. This chain links TRBV20-1 with TRBJ2-1, with 7 positions matching TRBD2. The CDR3 region has the DNA TGCAGTGCTACCGGACTAGTCCTCAATGAGCAGTTCTTC. This translates into CSATGLVLNEQFF.